A selection of T cell receptor beta chains follows, all from one sample in a study of blood T cell repertoires in COVID-19. Clones were read by immunoSEQ multiplex PCR, and TCRdb kept only the in-frame ones, dropping some. The repertoire has about 130,000 clones, around 73% of them found once; the top ten carry 5% to 7%. The specimen was PBMCs or T cells enriched from blood (not recorded which). The receptor set was obtained from a woman in her 50s who had recovered from COVID-19. CDR3s include the opening cysteine and the closing phenylalanine or tryptophan. A D gene is named only where the DNA matches it firmly. The listing skips clone size in some rows; elsewhere it reads once, few, many or a size class.

j_call: TRBJ1-6; clone_size: NA; d_call: NA; v_call: TRBV5-4; cdr3_aa: CASSFARGVASPLHF; cdr3_nt: TGTGCCAGCAGCTTCGCCCGTGGTGTAGCTTCACCCCTCCACTTT
j_call: TRBJ2-1; clone_size: NA; d_call: TRBD1; v_call: TRBV12-3/TRBV12-4; cdr3_aa: CATCRTGYNEQFF; cdr3_nt: TGTGCCACCTGTCGGACAGGGTACAATGAGCAGTTCTTC
j_call: TRBJ1-2; clone_size: once; d_call: NA; v_call: TRBV5-1; cdr3_aa: CASSLLAGTNYGYTF; cdr3_nt: TGCGCCAGCAGCTTGTTGGCAGGTACTAACTATGGCTACACCTTC
j_call: TRBJ2-7; clone_size: NA; d_call: NA; v_call: TRBV10-3; cdr3_aa: CAITRDSTPYEQYF; cdr3_nt: TGTGCCATCACCAGGGACTCCACCCCCTACGAGCAGTACTTC
j_call: TRBJ1-5; clone_size: NA; d_call: NA; v_call: TRBV9; cdr3_aa: CASSTGWQPQHF; cdr3_nt: TGTGCCAGCAGTACAGGGTGGCAGCCCCAGCATTTT
j_call: TRBJ1-1; clone_size: few; d_call: NA; v_call: TRBV13; cdr3_aa: CASSLGTGTEAFF; cdr3_nt: TGTGCCAGCAGCTTAGGGACTGGGACTGAAGCTTTCTTT
j_call: TRBJ1-6; clone_size: few; d_call: TRBD1; v_call: TRBV23-1; cdr3_aa: CASIPRGQNSSPLHF; cdr3_nt: TGCGCCAGCATCCCGCGGGGACAGAACAGCTCACCCCTCCACTTT
j_call: TRBJ2-5; clone_size: NA; d_call: NA; v_call: TRBV19; cdr3_aa: CASKVSPGEETQYF; cdr3_nt: TGTGCCAGTAAGGTCTCACCAGGGGAAGAGACCCAGTACTTC
j_call: TRBJ1-6; clone_size: NA; d_call: TRBD1; v_call: TRBV7-9; cdr3_aa: CASSSGQTSSYNSPLHF; cdr3_nt: TGTGCCAGCAGCTCGGGACAGACGAGCTCCTATAATTCACCCCTCCACTTT
j_call: TRBJ2-2; clone_size: once; d_call: TRBD1; v_call: TRBV28; cdr3_aa: CASSFAVRQGDDGELFF; cdr3_nt: TGTGCCAGCAGTTTTGCCGTGAGACAGGGGGATGACGGGGAGCTGTTTTTT
j_call: TRBJ2-5; clone_size: once; d_call: TRBD1; v_call: TRBV28; cdr3_aa: CASSFPDRGETQYF; cdr3_nt: TGTGCCAGCAGTTTTCCAGACAGGGGAGAGACCCAGTACTTC
j_call: TRBJ1-5; clone_size: NA; d_call: NA; v_call: TRBV28; cdr3_aa: CASSPPAGSNQPQHF; cdr3_nt: TGTGCCAGCAGTCCCCCGGCAGGGAGCAATCAGCCCCAGCATTTT
j_call: TRBJ1-3; clone_size: NA; d_call: NA; v_call: TRBV7-9; cdr3_aa: CASSLSSGNTIYF; cdr3_nt: TGTGCCAGCAGCTTATCATCAGGAAACACCATATATTTT
j_call: TRBJ2-1; clone_size: once; d_call: NA; v_call: TRBV5-1; cdr3_aa: CASSPQAGNEQFF; cdr3_nt: TGCGCCAGCAGCCCCCAGGCGGGGAATGAGCAGTTCTTC
j_call: TRBJ1-5; clone_size: NA; d_call: TRBD1; v_call: TRBV28; cdr3_aa: CASREQGKGNQPQHF; cdr3_nt: TGTGCCAGCAGGGAACAGGGGAAAGGCAATCAGCCCCAGCATTTT
j_call: TRBJ1-1; clone_size: few; d_call: NA; v_call: TRBV7-9; cdr3_aa: CASREGQMNTEAFF; cdr3_nt: TGTGCCAGCAGAGAGGGACAAATGAACACTGAAGCTTTCTTT
j_call: TRBJ2-5; clone_size: NA; d_call: TRBD1; v_call: TRBV7-7; cdr3_aa: CASSLGLGGAETQYF; cdr3_nt: TGTGCCAGCAGCTTAGGTTTAGGGGGCGCGGAGACCCAGTACTTC
j_call: TRBJ2-1; clone_size: NA; d_call: NA; v_call: TRBV3-1/TRBV3-2; cdr3_aa: CASSKQGVNEQFF; cdr3_nt: TGTGCCAGCAGTAAACAAGGAGTCAATGAGCAGTTCTTC
j_call: TRBJ1-2; clone_size: once; d_call: TRBD1; v_call: TRBV28; cdr3_aa: CASSPGQVYGYTF; cdr3_nt: TGTGCCAGCAGTCCGGGACAGGTCTATGGCTACACCTTC
j_call: TRBJ1-3; clone_size: NA; d_call: NA; v_call: TRBV28; cdr3_aa: CASSPTGKEGNTIYF; cdr3_nt: TGTGCCAGCAGTCCTACAGGGAAGGAGGGAAACACCATATATTTT
j_call: TRBJ2-5; clone_size: NA; d_call: NA; v_call: TRBV28; cdr3_aa: CASSFLRGSQETQYF; cdr3_nt: TGTGCCAGCAGTTTCCTTCGGGGGTCCCAAGAGACCCAGTACTTC
j_call: TRBJ1-4; clone_size: once; d_call: NA; v_call: TRBV28; cdr3_aa: CASRALEALATNEKLFF; cdr3_nt: TGTGCCAGCAGGGCCCTAGAGGCGCTAGCAACTAATGAAAAACTGTTTTTT
j_call: TRBJ2-1; clone_size: NA; d_call: TRBD2; v_call: TRBV3-1/TRBV3-2; cdr3_aa: CASSLGLGSGGYNEQFF; cdr3_nt: TGTGCCAGCAGCCTCGGACTGGGTAGCGGGGGTTACAATGAGCAGTTCTTC
j_call: TRBJ2-7; clone_size: NA; d_call: NA; v_call: TRBV28; cdr3_aa: CASSLPQGYEQYF; cdr3_nt: TGTGCCAGCAGTTTGCCACAGGGCTACGAGCAGTACTTC
j_call: TRBJ1-1; clone_size: NA; d_call: NA; v_call: TRBV3-1/TRBV3-2; cdr3_aa: CASSHLGADTEAFF; cdr3_nt: TGTGCCAGCAGCCATCTAGGGGCGGACACTGAAGCTTTCTTT
j_call: TRBJ2-7; clone_size: NA; d_call: NA; v_call: TRBV29-1; cdr3_aa: CSVGRTVGSYEQYF; cdr3_nt: TGCAGCGTTGGCCGGACAGTTGGCTCCTACGAGCAGTACTTC
j_call: TRBJ2-2; clone_size: NA; d_call: NA; v_call: TRBV3-1/TRBV3-2; cdr3_aa: CASKRGNTGELFF; cdr3_nt: TGTGCCAGTAAAAGGGGGAACACCGGGGAGCTGTTTTTT
j_call: TRBJ1-1; clone_size: NA; d_call: NA; v_call: TRBV19; cdr3_aa: CASTGVENTEAFF; cdr3_nt: TGTGCCAGTACGGGAGTGGAGAACACTGAAGCTTTCTTT
j_call: TRBJ2-3; clone_size: NA; d_call: TRBD1; v_call: TRBV4-2; cdr3_aa: CASSRRGQGDADTQYF; cdr3_nt: TGTGCCAGCAGCCGCCGTGGACAGGGGGATGCAGATACGCAGTATTTT
j_call: TRBJ1-4; clone_size: NA; d_call: NA; v_call: TRBV5-1; cdr3_aa: CASGSGVGEKLFF; cdr3_nt: TGCGCCAGCGGCTCGGGGGTTGGGGAAAAACTGTTTTTT
j_call: TRBJ1-2; clone_size: few; d_call: NA; v_call: TRBV2; cdr3_aa: CASSVGQYGYTF; cdr3_nt: TGTGCCAGCAGTGTGGGGCAGTATGGCTACACCTTC
j_call: TRBJ1-5; clone_size: once; d_call: TRBD1; v_call: TRBV5-1; cdr3_aa: CASSLGTGTSNQPQHF; cdr3_nt: TGCGCCAGCAGCTTGGGGACAGGGACAAGCAATCAGCCCCAGCATTTT
j_call: TRBJ2-1; clone_size: few; d_call: TRBD2; v_call: TRBV5-1; cdr3_aa: CASSWSGLADNEQFF; cdr3_nt: TGCGCCAGCAGCTGGTCCGGACTAGCCGACAATGAGCAGTTCTTC
j_call: TRBJ2-2; clone_size: NA; d_call: TRBD2; v_call: TRBV4-1; cdr3_aa: CASSQLAGTNTGELFF; cdr3_nt: TGCGCCAGCAGCCAACTAGCGGGGACGAACACCGGGGAGCTGTTTTTT
j_call: TRBJ2-5; clone_size: few; d_call: NA; v_call: TRBV7-2; cdr3_aa: CASSFGASVGGYQETQYF; cdr3_nt: TGTGCCAGCAGCTTTGGGGCGTCAGTGGGGGGATACCAAGAGACCCAGTACTTC
j_call: TRBJ1-2; clone_size: NA; d_call: NA; v_call: TRBV9; cdr3_aa: CASSEIQEGGGYTF; cdr3_nt: TGTGCCAGCAGCGAAATTCAGGAAGGAGGGGGCTACACCTTC
j_call: TRBJ2-5; clone_size: NA; d_call: TRBD2; v_call: TRBV9; cdr3_aa: CASSVGGGRLETQYF; cdr3_nt: TGTGCCAGCAGCGTGGGCGGGGGGAGGTTGGAGACCCAGTACTTC
j_call: TRBJ2-3; clone_size: NA; d_call: TRBD2; v_call: TRBV5-1; cdr3_aa: CASSFSGGAGDTQYF; cdr3_nt: TGCGCCAGCAGCTTTAGCGGGGGGGCTGGAGATACGCAGTATTTT
j_call: TRBJ1-5; clone_size: few; d_call: NA; v_call: TRBV5-8; cdr3_aa: CASSLYNQPQHF; cdr3_nt: TGTGCCAGCAGCTTGTATAATCAGCCCCAGCATTTT
j_call: TRBJ2-3; clone_size: NA; d_call: TRBD2; v_call: TRBV19; cdr3_aa: CASSFSGGADTQYF; cdr3_nt: TGTGCCAGTAGTTTTAGCGGGGGGGCTGATACGCAGTATTTT
j_call: TRBJ2-5; clone_size: NA; d_call: NA; v_call: TRBV27; cdr3_aa: CASSQRQQETQYF; cdr3_nt: TGTGCCAGCAGTCAACGACAGCAAGAGACCCAGTACTTC
j_call: TRBJ1-4; clone_size: NA; d_call: NA; v_call: TRBV9; cdr3_aa: CASSVATNAREKLFF; cdr3_nt: TGTGCCAGCAGCGTAGCTACGAATGCTAGGGAAAAACTGTTTTTT
j_call: TRBJ2-3; clone_size: few; d_call: NA; v_call: TRBV28; cdr3_aa: CASSGGLSTDTQYF; cdr3_nt: TGTGCCAGCAGTGGAGGACTATCCACAGATACGCAGTATTTT
j_call: TRBJ1-2; clone_size: NA; d_call: NA; v_call: TRBV15; cdr3_aa: CATSRTGGYGYTF; cdr3_nt: TGTGCCACCAGCAGAACCGGGGGCTATGGCTACACCTTC
j_call: TRBJ2-1; clone_size: NA; d_call: TRBD1; v_call: TRBV28; cdr3_aa: CASRAGQVNENEQFF; cdr3_nt: TGTGCCAGCAGGGCGGGACAGGTCAATGAAAATGAGCAGTTCTTC
j_call: TRBJ2-2; clone_size: few; d_call: TRBD1; v_call: TRBV5-1; cdr3_aa: CASSAGTGAGELFF; cdr3_nt: TGCGCCAGCAGCGCGGGGACAGGGGCCGGGGAGCTGTTTTTT
j_call: TRBJ1-1; clone_size: NA; d_call: TRBD1; v_call: TRBV28; cdr3_aa: CASIVGGTGGNTEAFF; cdr3_nt: TGTGCCAGCATAGTAGGGGGGACAGGGGGGAACACTGAAGCTTTCTTT
j_call: TRBJ2-3; clone_size: NA; d_call: TRBD2; v_call: TRBV6-4; cdr3_aa: CASSDGTSGGGTDTQYF; cdr3_nt: TGTGCCAGCAGTGATGGGACTAGCGGGGGAGGCACAGATACGCAGTATTTT
j_call: TRBJ1-5; clone_size: NA; d_call: TRBD1; v_call: TRBV15; cdr3_aa: CATSVSGGPGQPQHF; cdr3_nt: TGTGCCACCAGCGTCTCAGGGGGCCCCGGTCAGCCCCAGCATTTT
j_call: TRBJ2-5; clone_size: NA; d_call: NA; v_call: TRBV2; cdr3_aa: CASRRQDWSTQYF; cdr3_nt: TGTGCCAGCAGGAGACAGGATTGGAGCACCCAGTACTTC
j_call: TRBJ2-5; clone_size: NA; d_call: NA; v_call: TRBV11-2; cdr3_aa: CASSLRETQYF; cdr3_nt: TGTGCCAGCAGCTTACGAGAGACCCAGTACTTC